The 30 T cell receptor beta chains listed next were all sequenced from one sample in a study of glioma-infiltrating T cells. Amplification of TCR alpha and beta CDR3 regions from RNA used iRepertoire nested multiplex PCR. Each CDR3 protein gets one entry after TCRdb re-called the multiplex PCR reads with MiXCR. The sample has about 410,000 distinct CDR3 sequences; around 38% are singletons. Sequencing was done on a sample of glioma tissue, nonneoplastic brain tissue, or PBMCs (not recorded which). The source is a human donor with low-grade glioma or glioblastoma, undergoing nonglioma brain surgery, or in good health (not recorded which).

The gene calls are TRBV9 and TRBJ2-5, with 12 bases that match TRBD2. The CDR3 contains 14 residues. V lost 4 bases to trimming and J lost 3 bases; unmatched junction nucleotides: 1. Germline V gene sequence: CDR1 SGDLS, CDR2 YYNGEE. The CDR3 protein is CASSSSGREETQYF. The CDR3 nucleotides are TGTGCCAGCAGCTCTAGCGGGAGGGAAGAGACCCAGTACTTC.

The V and J genes are TRBV7-9 and TRBJ1-2, with 7 bases that match TRBD1. This CDR3 has 15 residues. The V gene end was trimmed by 2 bases and the J gene end by 4 bases; junction bases not matched to a gene: 7. Germline V CDR1 and CDR2: SEHNR, FQNEAQ (reference sequence). The CDR3 DNA follows: TGTGCCAGCAGCTTAAGTCGACAGGGTGGCTATGGCTACACCTTC. Its translation is CASSLSRQGGYGYTF.

This clonotype was seen a few times. The chain is built from TRBV12-3 or TRBV12-4 and TRBJ2-7; perhaps TRBD1 as D (6 bases). This CDR3 is built from 14 residues. With 5 bases removed from V and 2 bases from J, the gap between germline ends came to 13 bases. CDR3 DNA sequence: TGTGCCAGCAGTCGGGACATCCCCCCCTACGAGCAGTACTTC. This translates into CASSRDIPPYEQYF.

The rearrangement links TRBV19 to TRBJ1-5; 11 bases fit TRBD1. Germline V lookup: CDR1 LNHDA, CDR2 SQIVND (reference sequence). The CDR3 covers 16 residues. J was trimmed by 3 bases and V by 6 bases; bases with no gene match: 7. CDR3: CASRPDRGLPNQPQHF. The CDR3 nucleotides read TGTGCCAGTAGACCGGACAGGGGGCTCCCCAATCAGCCCCAGCATTTT.

This clonotype was counted many times. This chain joins TRBV6-1 and TRBJ2-7, with D tentatively TRBD2 (5 bases). Germline values: CDR1 MNHNS, CDR2 SASEGT. This CDR3 is 13 amino acids long. The V end lost 4 bases, the J end lost 6 bases, and 13 bases lay between the germline ends. CDR3 protein: CASSASGLLEQYF. The DNA for the CDR3 is TGTGCCAGCAGTGCATCGGGGTTGCTCGAGCAGTACTTC.

V and J are TRBV28 and TRBJ2-1, with D unclear. CDR3 length: 16 residues. Germline V lookup: CDR1 MDHEN, CDR2 SYDVKM. V was clipped by 3 bases and J by 4 bases, with 16 bases between them. CDR3 loop: CASSLVPLDQYNEQFF. As DNA, the CDR3 is TGTGCCAGCAGTTTGGTCCCCTTGGACCAATACAATGAGCAGTTCTTC. Supplemented by reference TRBV28 and TRBJ2-1, the full variable domain reads DVKVTQSSRYLVKRTGEKVFLECVQDMDHENMFWYRQDPGLGLRLIYFSYDVKMKEKGDIPEGYSVSREKKERFSLILESASTNQTSMYLCASSLVPLDQYNEQFFGPGTRLTVL.

On this clonotype itself: It may be a read error: a sequence one base away is much more abundant. This rearrangement joins TRBV4-2 to TRBJ2-1; D is unclear. Trimming shortened V by 4 bases and J by 9 bases, and 13 bases separated the two germline ends. Germline lookup yields CDR1 LGHNA and CDR2 YNFKEQ. The CDR3 spans 13 residues. The CDR3 protein is CASSPKGHSEQFF. CDR3 bases: TGTGCCAGCAGCCCTAAAGGGCACAGTGAGCAGTTCTTC.

Comment on this clonotype: This clone may be a read error of a much larger clone one base away. The V call is TRBV27, the J call TRBJ2-1, with no clear D. The CDR3 spans 14 residues. Germline V gene data show CDR1 as MNHEY and CDR2 as SMNVEV (reference sequence). Between the trimmed V and J ends, which lost 0 bases and 6 bases, there was a span of 9 bases. CDR3 in amino acids: CASSLSGPLNEQFF. CDR3 sequence (DNA): TGTGCCAGCAGTTTATCCGGGCCACTCAATGAGCAGTTCTTC.

In its sample, this clonotype was seen a few times. This chain links TRBV4-3 with TRBJ2-3, with a tentative D call TRBD2 (5 bases). Between the trimmed V and J ends, which lost 1 base and 3 bases, there was a span of 14 bases. CDR3 length: 16 amino acids. Germline-derived CDR1 and CDR2 are LGHNA and YSLEER. CDR3 protein: CASSQGRADLTDTQYF. The DNA of the CDR3 is TGCGCCAGCAGCCAAGGGCGAGCGGACCTTACAGATACGCAGTATTTT.

The CDR3 reads CASSLTGQHQTSRTDRAYEQYF. The DNA of the CDR3 is TGTGCCAGCAGTTTAACGGGACAGCACCAGACTAGCAGGACGGACCGCGCCTACGAGCAGTACTTC. V gene TRBV27 combines with J gene TRBJ2-7; D may match TRBD1 or TRBD2 (7 bases each). The CDR3 is 22 residues long. The germline V gene encodes CDR1 MNHEY and CDR2 SMNVEV (reference sequence). Trimming removed 2 bases from V and 2 bases from J, with 34 bases in between.

This clonotype occurred a few times. The chain combines TRBV27 with TRBJ2-1; 9 bases map to TRBD2. The CDR3 has 16 residues. V was pared by 6 bases and J by 8 bases, with 14 bases of the junction left unmatched. CDR1 and CDR2 from the germline V gene are MNHEY and SMNVEV (reference sequence). The CDR3 loop reads CASSLRGGGRAYEQFF. In nucleotides, the CDR3 is TGTGCCAGCAGCCTACGAGGGGGCGGGAGGGCCTATGAGCAGTTCTTC.

In this sample, this clonotype turned up many times. The chain is built from TRBV6-2 or TRBV6-3 and TRBJ2-1; TRBD1 is a possible D gene (5 bases). In germline, CDR1 is MNHEY, CDR2 SVGEGT. The CDR3 is 14 amino acids. V was pared by 0 bases and J by 4 bases, with 7 bases between. CDR3 sequence: CASSYSRQYNEQFF. The DNA for the CDR3 is TGTGCCAGCAGTTACTCGAGACAGTACAATGAGCAGTTCTTC.

The chain couples TRBV28 to TRBJ2-1; unclear D gene. V was clipped by 4 bases and J by 3 bases, with 16 bases between them. This CDR3 contains 16 residues. The germline CDR1 and CDR2 sequences are MDHEN and SYDVKM. CDR3 nucleotides: TGTGCCAGCAGTTCAACACGGTTTAGTGACTACAATGAGCAGTTCTTC. Translating it yields CASSSTRFSDYNEQFF.

This clonotype was counted only a few times. This chain joins TRBV9 and TRBJ1-1; D unclear. Germline V lookup: CDR1 SGDLS, CDR2 YYNGEE. The CDR3 runs to 13 residues. Deletions cut 0 bases from V and 4 bases from J, with 7 bases between. CDR3: CASSVDWTTEAFF. CDR3 sequence (DNA): TGTGCCAGCAGCGTAGATTGGACCACTGAAGCTTTCTTT.

This chain links TRBV18 with TRBJ1-2, with D unresolved. There are 15 residues in the CDR3. V was clipped by 0 bases and J by 0 bases, with 8 bases between them. In germline, CDR1 is KGHSH, CDR2 LQKENI. The CDR3 here is CASSPPFGANYGYTF. For the CDR3, the DNA is TGTGCCAGCTCACCACCCTTTGGGGCTAACTATGGCTACACCTTC.

With regard to this clonotype: This may be a read error: a much more frequent sequence differs by one nucleotide. The J gene is TRBJ2-3, the V gene TRBV20-1, with 10 bases matching TRBD2. Germline V CDR1 and CDR2: DFQATT, SNEGSKA (reference sequence). CDR3 length: 12 amino acids. V trimming: 6 bases; J trimming: 10 bases; junction bases outside the gene matches: 7. Here the CDR3 DNA reads TGCAGTGCCCCCAGCGGGGGGGATTCGCAGTATTTT. It codes for CSAPSGGDSQYF.

V is TRBV25-1 and J is TRBJ2-7, with 13 bases lining up with TRBD2. V lost 4 bases and J lost 2; bases outside the gene matches: 5. The length of the CDR3 is 16 residues. CDR1 is MGHDK, CDR2 SYGVNS, per germline. This chain's CDR3 is CASSVQGLAGTYEQYF. CDR3 bases: TGTGCCAGCAGTGTTCAGGGACTAGCGGGAACCTACGAGCAGTACTTC.

The V call is TRBV3-1, the J call TRBJ2-7, with 9 bases that match TRBD2. The CDR3 extends over 15 amino acids. V lost 2 bases, J lost 2 bases, and 4 bases stayed unmatched. Germline V gives CDR1 LGHDT, CDR2 YNNKEL (reference sequence). In DNA, the CDR3 is TGTGCCAGCAGCCAACTAGCGGGGTTTCCCTACGAGCAGTACTTC. This gives the protein CASSQLAGFPYEQYF.

The chain couples TRBV7-2 to TRBJ2-1; 8 nucleotides match TRBD2. V trimming: 3 bases; J trimming: 6 bases; junction bases outside the gene matches: 10. Germline V gene lookup returns CDR1 SGHTA and CDR2 FQGNSA. The CDR3 has 16 amino acids. The CDR3 coding sequence is TGTGCCAGCAGCTTCTCCGGGACTAGTGGTCTCAATGAGCAGTTCTTC. Its translation: CASSFSGTSGLNEQFF.

The chain joins TRBV4-3 to TRBJ1-2; no definite D call. The CDR3 is 15 residues long. The V gene's germline CDR1 is LGHNA and CDR2 YSLEER. V lost 4 bases and J lost 4, with 16 bases in between. The CDR3 nucleotides read TGCGCCAGCAGCCTTTCGGACGGAGCTGTCTATGGCTACACCTTC. Amino acid sequence: CASSLSDGAVYGYTF.

CDR3 coding DNA: TGCAGTGCTAGAGACCCGCGGGGCCGAGAGACCCAGTACTTC. It yields the protein CSARDPRGRETQYF. The rearrangement links TRBV20-1 to TRBJ2-5, with a weak D call TRBD2 (6 bases). Per germline, CDR1 DFQATT and CDR2 SNEGSKA (reference sequence). V dropped 0 bases and J dropped 4 bases, with 12 bases sitting between them. The CDR3 runs 14 residues.

With respect to this clonotype: This may come from a read error, since a much larger clone is one base off. V gene TRBV28 combines with J gene TRBJ1-1; 8 positions match TRBD1. V shed 4 bases and J 5 bases; nucleotides not matched to a gene: 6. This CDR3 is 14 amino acids long. Germline CDR1 and CDR2: MDHEN and SYDVKM. The chain's CDR3 is CASSSRTGKTEAFF. The CDR3 DNA reads TGTGCCAGCAGTTCCCGGACAGGGAAAACTGAAGCTTTCTTT.

This clonotype was detected many times. The CDR3 DNA follows: TGTGCCAGCAGTCCCGACGGCTACAATGAGCAGTTCTTC. Translated: CASSPDGYNEQFF. The V call is TRBV6-2 or TRBV6-3, the J call TRBJ2-1; no clear D gene. CDR1 is MNHEY, CDR2 SVGEGT, per germline. Trimming took 5 bases from V and 3 from J, leaving 8 bases between them. CDR3 size: 13 residues.

For this clonotype: A much larger clone lies a single base off, so this may be a read error. The chain links TRBV6-1 to TRBJ2-1; tentatively, D is TRBD2 (5 bases). The ends were cut back, 4 bases at V and 0 bases at J, with 10 bases in the middle. The V gene's germline CDR1 is MNHNS and CDR2 SASEGT. The CDR3 loop spans 15 amino acids. CDR3 protein: CASSGGSLSYNEQFF. In nucleotides, the CDR3 is TGTGCCAGCAGTGGAGGGAGTCTCTCCTACAATGAGCAGTTCTTC.

In nucleotides, the CDR3 is TGTGCCAGCAGCCCACTCCGGGCCGGGGAGCTGTTTTTT. It codes for CASSPLRAGELFF. The gene calls are TRBV7-9 and TRBJ2-2, with unresolved D. Between the trimmed V and J ends, which lost 5 bases and 6 bases, there was a span of 10 bases. CDR1 is SEHNR and CDR2 is FQNEAQ in the germline V gene (reference sequence). This CDR3 is 13 amino acids long.

This clonotype occurred many times. V gene TRBV4-1 combines with J gene TRBJ1-5; D gene unclear. There are 15 residues in the CDR3. Germline V gene data show CDR1 as MGHRA and CDR2 as YSYEKL. The V gene lost 1 base and the J gene lost 0 bases, with 7 bases spanning the gap. In nucleotides, the CDR3 is TGCGCCAGCAGCCAAGTCGCTAGTAGCAATCAGCCCCAGCATTTT. Residues: CASSQVASSNQPQHF.

This clonotype has a single count. The chain couples TRBV12-3 or TRBV12-4 to TRBJ1-1; no definite D call. The CDR3 covers 14 residues. Trimming stripped 6 bases from V and 3 bases from J, with 14 bases between. CDR3 loop: CASRATMLDTEAFF. In DNA, the CDR3 is TGTGCCAGCAGAGCCACCATGTTGGACACTGAAGCTTTCTTT.

The chain uses TRBV28 and TRBJ2-7, with D uncertain. Trimming took 7 bases from V and 3 from J, leaving 16 bases between them. CDR1 MDHEN and CDR2 SYDVKM come from the germline V gene. The CDR3 consists of 14 residues. The CDR3 region is CASKQPSPGYEQYF. The CDR3 nucleotides read TGTGCCAGCAAACAACCCTCCCCCGGCTACGAGCAGTACTTC.

The chain combines TRBV3-1 with TRBJ1-2; the match to TRBD1 covers 7 bases. The ends lost 1 base at V and 3 bases at J; junction bases unmatched: 11. The CDR3 extends over 17 amino acids. Per the germline V gene, CDR1 is LGHDT and CDR2 is YNNKEL (reference sequence). CDR3 in DNA: TGTGCCAGCAGCCAAGTTTACCGGACAGGCGAGGACTATGGCTACACCTTC. This translates into CASSQVYRTGEDYGYTF.

This clonotype appeared a few times. The gene calls are TRBV19 and TRBJ1-3; D perhaps matches TRBD1 (5 bases). Trimming pared 7 bases from V and 0 bases from J, leaving 13 bases between. This CDR3 is 15 amino acids long. Germline V lookup: CDR1 LNHDA, CDR2 SQIVND (reference sequence). The CDR3 nucleotides read TGTGCCAGTACCATGGGACGATTCTCTGGAAACACCATATATTTT. It is translated as CASTMGRFSGNTIYF.